These 30 T cell receptor beta chains originate from one sample sequenced in a study of T cells after yellow fever vaccination. TCRdb used MiXCR to reprocess the 5' RACE reads, holding one entry per CDR3 protein. The sample consists of roughly 250,000 distinct CDR3 sequences, around 13% of them appearing once. The specimen was CD4+ T cells sorted from PBMCs, collected 45 days after the yellow fever booster vaccination. These receptors all come from a man younger than 40 who received the YFV17D yellow fever vaccine.

The table lists this clonotype with a few counts. The V call is TRBV28, the J call TRBJ2-1; weak D call: TRBD1 (5 bases). The germline V and J ends were trimmed by 8 bases and 5 bases, with 16 bases remaining between them. This CDR3 has 14 residues. Germline assignment: CDR1 MDHEN and CDR2 SYDVKM. The CDR3 reads CASRQGLSHNEQFF. As DNA, the CDR3 is TGTGCCAGCCGGCAGGGCCTCTCTCACAATGAGCAGTTCTTC. Supplemented by reference TRBV28 and TRBJ2-1, the full variable domain reads DVKVTQSSRYLVKRTGEKVFLECVQDMDHENMFWYRQDPGLGLRLIYFSYDVKMKEKGDIPEGYSVSREKKERFSLILESASTNQTSMYLCASRQGLSHNEQFFGPGTRLTVL.

This chain links TRBV20-1 with TRBJ2-3; weak D call: TRBD2 (5 bases). Germline CDR1 DFQATT, CDR2 SNEGSKA (reference sequence). The length of the CDR3 is 12 residues. The V end was cut by 5 bases, the J end by 2 bases, with 8 bases between. The DNA for the CDR3 is TGCAGTGCTGCACGGGACACAGATACGCAGTATTTT. As protein: CSAARDTDTQYF.

The chain combines TRBV6-5 with TRBJ2-2, with D uncertain. From germline, CDR1 is MNHEY and CDR2 SVGAGI. The CDR3 extends over 13 amino acids. V gave up 2 bases and J gave up 6 bases, with 7 bases separating them. CDR3 in DNA: TGTGCCAGCAGTTACAAGTCCCCCGGGGAGCTGTTTTTT. Its protein is CASSYKSPGELFF.

This clonotype occurred a few times. The V and J genes are TRBV20-1 and TRBJ2-5, with a weak D call TRBD1 (6 bases). The CDR3 runs to 14 residues. Per germline, CDR1 DFQATT and CDR2 SNEGSKA (reference sequence). V shed 2 bases and J shed 5 bases, with 15 bases lying between them. CDR3 DNA: TGCAGTGCTAGAAAACAGGGTTCCTTGGAGACCCAGTACTTC. Translation gives CSARKQGSLETQYF.

V usage is TRBV7-2 and J usage is TRBJ1-2, with 11 nucleotides matching TRBD1. The V and J ends lost 2 bases and 2 bases, in that order; junction bases with no gene match: 1. The CDR3 extends over 15 amino acids. Germline V gives CDR1 SGHTA, CDR2 FQGNSA. The CDR3 loop reads CASSLRTGGNYGYTF. The DNA of the CDR3 is TGTGCCAGCAGCTTACGGACAGGGGGCAACTATGGCTACACCTTC.

This clonotype was detected only a few times. The chain carries TRBV5-6 and TRBJ2-7; 7 bases line up with TRBD1. V was clipped by 4 bases and J by 3 bases; unmatched bases: 10. Germline V gene lookup returns CDR1 SGHDT and CDR2 YYEEEE. CDR3 size: 15 residues. The CDR3 here is CASSPGQSKIYEQYF. In DNA form, the CDR3 reads TGTGCCAGCAGCCCGGGACAGTCTAAGATCTACGAGCAGTACTTC.

This clonotype was picked up many times. The chain couples TRBV20-1 to TRBJ1-1; 9 bases are shared with TRBD1. Germline values: CDR1 DFQATT, CDR2 SNEGSKA (reference sequence). The CDR3 consists of 15 residues. V gave up 5 bases and J gave up 5 bases; unmatched junction bases: 12. This CDR3 reads CSALRDRALRTEAFF. The CDR3 nucleotides are TGCAGTGCTCTCCGGGACAGGGCTTTGAGGACTGAAGCTTTCTTT.

Only a few counts were recorded for this clonotype. V and J are TRBV12-3 or TRBV12-4 and TRBJ1-5; D is uncertain. This CDR3 has 15 residues. The V end lost 6 bases, the J end lost 0 bases, and 12 bases lay between the germline ends. The chain's CDR3 is CASSPGEASNQPQHF. For the CDR3, the DNA is TGTGCCAGCAGCCCTGGGGAAGCTAGCAATCAGCCCCAGCATTTT.

The chain is built from TRBV18 and TRBJ2-7, with no clear D. This CDR3 contains 14 residues. V lost 9 bases and J lost 0, with 15 bases in between. Germline V gene lookup returns CDR1 KGHSH and CDR2 LQKENI. The CDR3 DNA sequence: TGTGCCAGTAACGTAGGGATTAGCTCCTACGAGCAGTACTTC. Amino acid sequence: CASNVGISSYEQYF.

The rearrangement uses TRBV4-3 and TRBJ2-2, with D perhaps TRBD1 or TRBD2 (5 bases each). Germline assignment: CDR1 LGHNA and CDR2 YSLEER. V lost 4 bases and J lost 7, with 16 bases in between. The CDR3 has 15 residues. The DNA for the CDR3 is TGCGCCAGCAGCCTTTACGGGGCGGAAGGCGGGGAGCTGTTTTTT. Protein: CASSLYGAEGGELFF.

This clonotype has just a few counts. This chain connects TRBV5-1 to TRBJ2-2; tentatively, D is TRBD1 (6 bases). V gave up 5 bases and J gave up 3 bases, with 11 bases separating them. The germline gives CDR1 SGHRS, CDR2 YFSETQ. This CDR3 spans 14 amino acids. CDR3 residues: CASSWTDYTGELFF. CDR3 nucleotides: TGCGCCAGCAGTTGGACAGACTACACCGGGGAGCTGTTTTTT.

This clonotype was observed a few times. V is TRBV2 and J is TRBJ2-3; tentatively, D is TRBD2 (6 bases). Germline CDR1 and CDR2: SNHLY and FYNNEI. The CDR3 runs to 12 residues. The ends were cut back, 7 bases at V and 3 bases at J, with 8 bases in the middle. The CDR3 spells CASMDYTDTQYF. DNA of the CDR3: TGTGCCAGCATGGACTATACAGATACGCAGTATTTT.

The chain recombines TRBV25-1 with TRBJ2-5; a weak D match, TRBD1 (6 bases). Germline-derived CDR1 and CDR2 are MGHDK and SYGVNS. The CDR3 spans 14 residues. V was cut by 2 bases and J by 7 bases, with 14 bases left in between. This CDR3 reads CASSEPGTKMTQYF. CDR3 DNA: TGTGCCAGCAGTGAACCCGGGACAAAGATGACCCAGTACTTC.

This clonotype was counted only a few times. The gene calls are TRBV12-3 or TRBV12-4 and TRBJ2-2; TRBD2 might be the D (5 bases). The CDR3 has 15 residues. The germline V and J ends were trimmed by 6 bases and 1 base, with 12 bases remaining between them. The CDR3 sequence: CASRASGENTGELFF. The CDR3 coding sequence is TGTGCCAGCAGAGCCTCCGGGGAGAACACCGGGGAGCTGTTTTTT.

The chain employs TRBV12-5 and TRBJ2-2; no reliable D call. The V end was cut by 4 bases, the J end by 1 base, with 4 bases between. Germline assignment: CDR1 LGHNT and CDR2 FRNRAP. The CDR3 is 13 residues long. The CDR3 nucleotides read TGTGCTAGTGGTTGGAGGAACACCGGGGAGCTGTTTTTT. As protein: CASGWRNTGELFF.

This clonotype was seen a handful of times. This chain joins TRBV4-3 and TRBJ2-7; no clear D. Per germline, CDR1 LGHNA and CDR2 YSLEER. This CDR3 spans 17 amino acids. V lost 0 bases and J lost 2, with 17 bases in between. For the CDR3, the DNA is TGCGCCAGCAGCCAAGATTTGGCAGCCGTTTGGACCTACGAGCAGTACTTC. Protein: CASSQDLAAVWTYEQYF.

J is TRBJ1-3 and V is TRBV12-3 or TRBV12-4, with D perhaps TRBD1 (5 bases). This CDR3 spans 17 amino acids. V was trimmed by 2 bases and J by 0 bases, leaving 14 bases between them. The CDR3 sequence is CASSLYQGINSGNTIYF. For the CDR3, the DNA is TGTGCCAGCAGTTTATATCAGGGTATCAACTCTGGAAACACCATATATTTT.

This clonotype turned up a few times. The V gene is TRBV5-1, the J gene TRBJ2-7; 9 positions match TRBD2. The CDR3 has 16 residues. The germline V gene has CDR1 SGHRS and CDR2 YFSETQ. Trimming cost V 3 bases and J 1 base; bases outside gene matches: 8. Here the CDR3 reads CASSWGTAGGSYEQYF. The CDR3 DNA reads as TGCGCCAGCAGCTGGGGCACAGCGGGAGGATCCTACGAGCAGTACTTC.

This clonotype has ten or more counts. The V and J genes are TRBV4-2 and TRBJ2-2, with D perhaps matching TRBD1 or TRBD2 (5 bases each). The CDR3 runs 13 residues. Trimming shortened V by 0 bases and J by 7 bases, and 6 bases separated the two germline ends. Looked up from germline, CDR1 is LGHNA and CDR2 is YNFKEQ. CDR3 residues: CASSQEGVGELFF. DNA for the CDR3: TGTGCCAGCAGCCAAGAGGGGGTCGGGGAGCTGTTTTTT.

A few counts support this clonotype. The chain links TRBV5-6 to TRBJ1-1, with D uncertain. Trimming removed 0 bases from V and 9 bases from J, with 6 bases in between. Germline CDR1 SGHDT, CDR2 YYEEEE. The CDR3 contains 11 residues. CDR3 amino acids: CASSLGGKAFF. CDR3 DNA: TGTGCCAGCAGCTTGGGCGGTAAAGCTTTCTTT. The full variable domain, in which reference TRBV5-6 and TRBJ1-1 provide the parts outside the CDR3, is DAGVTQSPTHLIKTRGQQVTLRCSPKSGHDTVSWYQQALGQGPQFIFQYYEEEERQRGNFPDRFSGHQFPNYSSELNVNALLLGDSALYLCASSLGGKAFFGQGTRLTVV.

This clonotype was picked up many times. This sequence joins TRBV20-1 and TRBJ2-3; D remains ambiguous. The germline V gene encodes CDR1 DFQATT and CDR2 SNEGSKA (reference sequence). V shed 0 bases and J shed 2 bases, with 12 bases lying between them. This CDR3 has 15 amino acids. Written as DNA, the CDR3 is TGCAGTGCTAGAGATTTCAAGCAGACCACAGATACGCAGTATTTT. Its translation is CSARDFKQTTDTQYF.

This chain links TRBV5-1 with TRBJ2-7; 9 positions match TRBD2. V gave up 5 bases and J gave up 0 bases; unmatched junction bases: 6. This CDR3 is built from 15 residues. Looked up from germline, CDR1 is SGHRS and CDR2 is YFSETQ. CDR3 nucleotide sequence: TGCGCCAGCAGTACAGCGGGAGGCCACTCCTACGAGCAGTACTTC. As protein: CASSTAGGHSYEQYF.

V gene TRBV11-2 combines with J gene TRBJ2-1; no reliable D call. The CDR3 contains 16 residues. CDR1 and CDR2 from the germline V gene are SGHAT and FQNNGV. The ends were cut back, 8 bases at V and 8 bases at J, with 25 bases in the middle. In DNA, the CDR3 is TGTGCCAGCCGACTTCGGGCGGATGCCCTCTCGGATGAGCAGTTCTTC. Translation gives CASRLRADALSDEQFF.

The chain joins TRBV7-6 to TRBJ1-1; TRBD1 matches 11 bases. The CDR3 contains 15 residues. Germline V lookup: CDR1 SGHVS, CDR2 FNYEAQ. V shed 5 bases and J 0 bases; nucleotides not matched to a gene: 2. The DNA of the CDR3 is TGTGCCAGCAGCGCGGGACAGGGGGTGAACACTGAAGCTTTCTTT. It codes for CASSAGQGVNTEAFF.

The chain employs TRBV25-1 and TRBJ2-3, with D hard to call. The CDR3 consists of 12 residues. Germline V lookup: CDR1 MGHDK, CDR2 SYGVNS. Trimming shortened V by 0 bases and J by 6 bases, and 4 bases separated the two germline ends. The CDR3 DNA is TGTGCCAGCAGTGAATATCCGGATACGCAGTATTTT. It specifies CASSEYPDTQYF.

The genes are TRBV5-1 and TRBJ1-5; D ambiguous. Trimming took 0 bases from V and 7 from J, leaving 11 bases between them. Per germline, CDR1 SGHRS and CDR2 YFSETQ. This CDR3 has 14 amino acids. The CDR3 nucleotides read TGCGCCAGCAGCTTGGGCGGAAGTGAACAGCCCCAGCATTTT. Amino acid sequence: CASSLGGSEQPQHF.

The chain recombines TRBV5-1 with TRBJ2-7; a possible D gene is TRBD1 (6 bases). V was trimmed by 0 bases and J by 2 bases, leaving 12 bases between them. This CDR3 has 15 residues. Germline V gives CDR1 SGHRS, CDR2 YFSETQ. The chain's CDR3 is CASSLGQGITYEQYF. The CDR3 region has the DNA TGCGCCAGCAGCTTGGGGCAGGGGATCACCTACGAGCAGTACTTC.

The V call is TRBV30, the J call TRBJ2-7; 12 bases agree with TRBD2. Per germline, CDR1 GTSNPN and CDR2 SVGIG (reference sequence). The V segment lost 4 bases and the J segment 2 bases; nucleotides outside the gene matches: 12. The CDR3 has 17 amino acids. CDR3 coding DNA: TGTGCCTGGACCCGGGGGACTAGCGGGCCGTCAACCTACGAGCAGTACTTC. It specifies CAWTRGTSGPSTYEQYF.

This clonotype has just a few counts. The chain joins TRBV28 to TRBJ1-1, with TRBD1 matching 7 bases. Germline CDR1 and CDR2: MDHEN and SYDVKM. V was clipped by 8 bases and J by 11 bases; unmatched bases: 20. The CDR3 is made up of 15 amino acids. CDR3 sequence reads: CASESPDRSKFGAFF. The CDR3 region has the DNA TGTGCCAGCGAGTCTCCGGACAGGTCAAAATTTGGTGCTTTCTTT.

The chain links TRBV15 to TRBJ1-3; no clear D gene. The CDR3 has 17 residues. Trimming took 4 bases from V and 0 from J, leaving 16 bases between them. CDR1 and CDR2 (germline): LNHNV, YYDKDF (reference sequence). The DNA of the CDR3 is TGTGCCACCAGCACCCTGGGCAGGTTTGGCTCTGGAAACACCATATATTTT. This encodes CATSTLGRFGSGNTIYF.